The entry that follows covers one T cell receptor (beta chain) sequence. The protocol was immunoSEQ multiplex PCR, while the TCRdb copy is restricted to in-frame clones and leaves out a portion. The sample gives around 340,000 clones, over 85% of which show up once; 3% to 4.5% is in the top ten. Germline CDR1 is SNHLY and CDR2 is FYNNEI. The CDR3 spans 14 residues. The V segment lost 7 bases and the J segment 4 bases; nucleotides outside the gene matches: 7. The sample is drawn from a study of blood T cell repertoires in COVID-19. The origin of this receptor is a woman in her fifties or sixties with COVID-19, enrolled during active disease. Material: peripheral blood. The chain combines TRBV2 with TRBJ2-1; the match to TRBD2 covers 7 bases. As DNA, the CDR3 is TGTGCCAGCAATAAGTGGGGACTATACAATGAGCAGTTCTTC. Amino acids: CASNKWGLYNEQFF.